This T cell receptor beta chain was sequenced for a study of CD8+ T cells in alopecia areata. Study results and limitations: Scalp and blood retained many expanded lesional clones during tofacitinib. Clarity of TCR sharing across patients fell short of that in mice, possibly HLA-related. Having one nonresponder leaves uncertain how baseline CD8+ expansion relates to response. Higher clonality than in normal scalp was seen in lesional scalp, especially alopecia totalis/universalis.

V lost 6 bases to trimming and J lost 8 bases, with 17 bases between them. Germline V gene sequence: CDR1 SNHLY, CDR2 FYNNEI. The CDR3 totals 14 residues. Specified treatment: oral pan-JAK inhibitor, 5-10 mg twice daily. After isolation, RNA underwent reverse transcription to generate cDNA as the sequencing template. Some clones are missing from TCRdb's copy, which holds only in-frame ones; the method was immunoSEQ multiplex PCR. The table records more than 200,000 clones, 40% to 45% of them present only once. A remark on this clone: Its cognate antigen is unknown.

The TCR comes from a human donor with alopecia areata. Specimen: CD4+ T cells sorted from blood, collected around week 36, from a patient treated with tofacitinib. This chain connects TRBV2 to TRBJ2-1; TRBD2 is a possible D gene (7 bases). This CDR3 reads CASSANRGGDEQFF. The DNA for the CDR3 is TGTGCCAGCAGCGCAAATAGAGGGGGGGATGAGCAGTTCTTC.